A single sample is the source of the 21 T cell receptor beta chains below, sequenced in a study of blood T cell repertoires in COVID-19. The assay was immunoSEQ multiplex PCR, and TCRdb's table has in-frame clones only and misses some. This table has 200,000 to 250,000 clones, about 82% appearing once. The source material was PBMCs or T cells enriched from blood (not recorded which). These TCRs come from a woman aged 45-60 years who had recovered from COVID-19.

This rearrangement joins TRBV28 to TRBJ2-7, with TRBD2 as a possible D gene (6 bases). The CDR3 is made up of 14 amino acids. Germline V CDR1 and CDR2: MDHEN, SYDVKM. V lost 5 bases and J lost 1, with 12 bases in between. The CDR3 loop reads CASSPGLGSYEQYF. Here the CDR3 DNA reads TGTGCCAGCAGTCCGGGACTGGGTTCCTACGAGCAGTACTTC. The full variable domain, completed using reference TRBV28 and TRBJ2-7, is DVKVTQSSRYLVKRTGEKVFLECVQDMDHENMFWYRQDPGLGLRLIYFSYDVKMKEKGDIPEGYSVSREKKERFSLILESASTNQTSMYLCASSPGLGSYEQYFGPGTRLTVT.

The chain uses TRBV19 and TRBJ1-2; TRBD1 is a possible D gene (6 bases). The CDR3 covers 15 residues. The V end lost 3 bases, the J end lost 0 bases, and 11 bases lay between the germline ends. Germline CDR1 and CDR2: LNHDA and SQIVND (reference sequence). The CDR3 DNA follows: TGTGCCAGTAGTATGGGGGACACCACTAACTATGGCTACACCTTC. The encoded protein is CASSMGDTTNYGYTF.

The CDR3 loop reads CASILPGTEAFF. CDR3 in DNA: TGTGCCAGCATCTTACCGGGCACTGAAGCTTTCTTT. This chain links TRBV6-5 with TRBJ1-1; no definite D call. The length of the CDR3 is 12 residues. Germline V gives CDR1 MNHEY, CDR2 SVGAGI. The V and J ends lost 7 bases and 4 bases respectively, with 10 bases between them.

CDR3 nucleotide sequence: TGTGCCAGTAACGACAGCCCCGACTATGGCTACACCTTC. Its protein product is CASNDSPDYGYTF. This sequence joins TRBV19 and TRBJ1-2; TRBD1 is a possible D gene (5 bases). This CDR3 contains 13 residues. Trimming took off 7 bases at V and 3 bases at J, with 12 bases between the two ends. Germline V lookup: CDR1 LNHDA, CDR2 SQIVND (reference sequence).

The chain uses TRBV6-5 and TRBJ1-6; no firm D call. The CDR3 has 12 residues. The germline gives CDR1 MNHEY, CDR2 SVGAGI. Trimming removed 8 bases from V and 6 bases from J, with 8 bases in between. The CDR3 DNA is TGTGCCAGCGGGCAGTCTAATTCACCCCTCCACTTT. Its translation: CASGQSNSPLHF.

The rearrangement uses TRBV19 and TRBJ1-1; D is possibly TRBD1 (6 bases). The V end was cut by 2 bases, the J end by 10 bases, with 14 bases between. Germline lookup yields CDR1 LNHDA and CDR2 SQIVND (reference sequence). CDR3 length equals 13 residues. CDR3 residues: CASSITQGYGAFF. In DNA form, the CDR3 reads TGTGCCAGTAGTATAACACAGGGTTACGGAGCTTTCTTT.

The chain links TRBV10-1 to TRBJ2-3; no definite D call. Germline CDR1 WNHNN, CDR2 SYGVQD (reference sequence). The V end lost 2 bases, the J end lost 6 bases, and 9 bases lay between the germline ends. The length of the CDR3 is 13 residues. The DNA of the CDR3 is TGCGCCAGCAGTGAGATAGATGAGGATACGCAGTATTTT. Translation gives CASSEIDEDTQYF.

This clone has just a few counts. In DNA form, the CDR3 reads TGTGCCAGCAGCTGGACTAGCGCGAACACCGGGGAGCTGTTTTTT. Translating gives CASSWTSANTGELFF. The rearrangement joins TRBV7-9 to TRBJ2-2; 9 bases match TRBD2. From germline, CDR1 is SEHNR and CDR2 FQNEAQ (reference sequence). V was pared by 4 bases and J by 0 bases, with 0 bases of the junction left unmatched. This CDR3 has 15 amino acids.

The chain links TRBV2 to TRBJ2-1, with 7 bases matching TRBD2. Germline values: CDR1 SNHLY, CDR2 FYNNEI. V dropped 6 bases and J dropped 6; count of bases not matched to a gene: 11. The CDR3 consists of 15 residues. The CDR3 sequence: CASRTGGGLFNEQFF. In DNA, the CDR3 is TGTGCCAGCAGGACTGGCGGGGGACTTTTCAATGAGCAGTTCTTC. The full variable domain, completed using reference TRBV2 and TRBJ2-1, is EPEVTQTPSHQVTQMGQEVILRCVPISNHLYFYWYRQILGQKVEFLVSFYNNEISEKSEIFDDQFSVERPDGSNFTLKIRSTKLEDSAMYFCASRTGGGLFNEQFFGPGTRLTVL.

The genes are TRBV30 and TRBJ1-3; D is possibly TRBD1 (6 bases). Germline V gene data show CDR1 as GTSNPN and CDR2 as SVGIG (reference sequence). The V gene lost 0 bases and the J gene lost 4 bases, with 13 bases spanning the gap. The CDR3 sequence is 15 residues long. The CDR3 DNA reads TGTGCCTGGAGTGTACCAGGGGACGGAGGAAACACCATATATTTT. As protein: CAWSVPGDGGNTIYF.

CDR3 amino acids: CASSLDWDRDSEAYNEQFF. The DNA of the CDR3 is TGTGCCAGCAGCTTAGATTGGGACCGGGACAGCGAAGCCTACAATGAGCAGTTCTTC. The chain has TRBV11-2 and TRBJ2-1; 7 bases align to TRBD1. Germline trimming cut 0 bases from V and 2 bases from J; bases unmatched to any gene: 13. The CDR3 is 19 residues long. Germline-derived CDR1 and CDR2 are SGHAT and FQNNGV.

The chain couples TRBV30 to TRBJ2-1; tentatively, D is TRBD1 (5 bases). The CDR3 has 15 amino acids. Germline-derived CDR1 and CDR2 are GTSNPN and SVGIG (reference sequence). The ends were cut back, 0 bases at V and 10 bases at J, with 19 bases in the middle. The CDR3 DNA reads as TGTGCCTGGAGTGTTGGACGGGCGGACACTACAGAGCAGTTCTTC. Residues: CAWSVGRADTTEQFF.

This sequence joins TRBV5-4 and TRBJ1-3, with unresolved D. V lost 0 bases to trimming and J lost 0 bases, with 7 bases between them. The CDR3 is made up of 15 amino acids. Germline CDR1 and CDR2: SGHNT and YYREEE (reference sequence). This CDR3 is CASSLVGASGNTIYF. CDR3 DNA sequence: TGTGCCAGCAGCTTGGTGGGCGCCTCTGGAAACACCATATATTTT. The entire variable domain, with the rest obtained from reference TRBV5-4 and TRBJ1-3, is as follows: ETGVTQSPTHLIKTRGQQVTLRCSSQSGHNTVSWYQQALGQGPQFIFQYYREEENGRGNFPPRFSGLQFPNYSSELNVNALELDDSALYLCASSLVGASGNTIYFGEGSWLTVV.

The chain links TRBV3-1 (or the pseudogene TRBV3-2) to TRBJ2-1; D remains unclear. Between the trimmed V and J ends, which lost 0 bases and 12 bases, there was a span of 12 bases. This CDR3 is 13 amino acids long. Germline CDR1 is LGHDT and CDR2 is YNNKEL (reference sequence). The DNA of the CDR3 is TGTGCCAGCAGCCAAGACCTGACTCAGTCGCAGTTCTTC. As protein: CASSQDLTQSQFF.

This clone was seen a handful of times. This chain links TRBV6-5 with TRBJ1-1; a possible D gene is TRBD1 (5 bases). V gave up 9 bases and J gave up 2 bases, with 16 bases separating them. The CDR3 covers 14 residues. Germline V gives CDR1 MNHEY, CDR2 SVGAGI. The CDR3 protein is CASKGAGPNTEAFF. CDR3 nucleotides: TGTGCCAGTAAAGGTGCAGGGCCTAACACTGAAGCTTTCTTT.

This chain uses TRBV28 with TRBJ2-7, with a possible D match to TRBD2 (6 bases). The germline gives CDR1 MDHEN, CDR2 SYDVKM. The CDR3 is made up of 16 amino acids. V lost 4 bases, J lost 2 bases, and 18 bases lay in between. The CDR3 DNA is TGTGCCAGCAGTTCCCCCTGGGGGGAACCCACCTACGAGCAGTACTTC. It codes for CASSSPWGEPTYEQYF.

The chain employs TRBV19 and TRBJ2-1, with TRBD2 matching 16 bases. The CDR3 has 20 amino acids. Germline lookup yields CDR1 LNHDA and CDR2 SQIVND (reference sequence). The V gene end was trimmed by 2 bases and the J gene end by 6 bases; junction bases not matched to a gene: 13. The CDR3 spells CASSINFAPGLAGGSNEQFF. In nucleotides, the CDR3 is TGTGCCAGTAGTATAAATTTTGCCCCGGGACTAGCGGGGGGGAGCAATGAGCAGTTCTTC.

V usage is TRBV3-1 (or the pseudogene TRBV3-2) and J usage is TRBJ1-1; D might be TRBD1 (6 bases). The V gene's germline CDR1 is LGHDT and CDR2 YNNKEL (reference sequence). Trimming left V 4 bases short and J 2 bases short, with 14 bases between. The CDR3 is made up of 15 amino acids. CDR3 protein: CASSRVGGGNTEAFF. CDR3 DNA sequence: TGTGCCAGCAGCCGAGTCGGGGGGGGCAACACTGAAGCTTTCTTT.

The chain recombines TRBV3-1 (or the pseudogene TRBV3-2) with TRBJ1-5; D is undetermined. The CDR3 spans 14 residues. Trimming stripped 0 bases from V and 11 bases from J, with 14 bases between. CDR1 LGHDT and CDR2 YNNKEL come from the germline V gene (reference sequence). CDR3 region: CASSQEWRTRSQHF. The CDR3 coding sequence is TGTGCCAGCAGCCAAGAGTGGAGAACCCGGTCCCAGCATTTT.

V is TRBV4-1 and J is TRBJ2-7, with a weak D call TRBD2 (6 bases). Germline V lookup: CDR1 MGHRA, CDR2 YSYEKL. Trimming stripped 5 bases from V and 4 bases from J, with 15 bases between. CDR3 length: 14 residues. The CDR3 is CASSIAETGYEQYF. CDR3 coding DNA: TGCGCCAGCAGCATAGCGGAGACGGGATACGAGCAGTACTTC.

This clone was found once. The V call is TRBV13, the J call TRBJ2-7, with TRBD1 identical over 9 bases. The CDR3 has 14 amino acids. Germline CDR1 and CDR2: PRHDT and FYEKMQ (reference sequence). V gave up 5 bases and J gave up 4 bases; unmatched junction bases: 6. In DNA, the CDR3 is TGTGCCAGCAGCGGCCGGGACAGGGTGTACGAGCAGTACTTC. Its translation is CASSGRDRVYEQYF.